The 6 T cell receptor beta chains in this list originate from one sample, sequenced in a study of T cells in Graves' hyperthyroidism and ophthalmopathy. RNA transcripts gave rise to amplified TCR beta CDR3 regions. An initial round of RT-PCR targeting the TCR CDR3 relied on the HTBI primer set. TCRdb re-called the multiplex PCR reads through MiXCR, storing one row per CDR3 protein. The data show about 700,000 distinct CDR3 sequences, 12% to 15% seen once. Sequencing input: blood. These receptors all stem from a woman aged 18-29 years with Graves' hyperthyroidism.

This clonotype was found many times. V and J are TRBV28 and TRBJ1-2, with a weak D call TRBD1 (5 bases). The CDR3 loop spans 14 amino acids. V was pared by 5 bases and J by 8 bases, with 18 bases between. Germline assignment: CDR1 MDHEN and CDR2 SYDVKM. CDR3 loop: CASSPGGRFGGYTF. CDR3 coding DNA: TGTGCCAGCAGTCCGGGGGGGAGATTCGGCGGCTACACCTTC.

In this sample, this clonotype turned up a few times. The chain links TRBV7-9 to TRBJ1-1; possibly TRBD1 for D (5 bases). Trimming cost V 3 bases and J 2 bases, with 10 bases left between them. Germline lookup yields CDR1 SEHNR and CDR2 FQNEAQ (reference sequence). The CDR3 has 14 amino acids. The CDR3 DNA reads TGTGCCAGCAGCTTCGGACATCCTAACACTGAAGCTTTCTTT. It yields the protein CASSFGHPNTEAFF.

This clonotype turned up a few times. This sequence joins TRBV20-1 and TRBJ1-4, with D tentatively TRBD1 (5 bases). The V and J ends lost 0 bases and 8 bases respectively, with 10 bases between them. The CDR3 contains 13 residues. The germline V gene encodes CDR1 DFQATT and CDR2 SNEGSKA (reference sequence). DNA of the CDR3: TGCAGTGCTAGAGATACCCGGACAGAAAAACTGTTTTTT. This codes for CSARDTRTEKLFF.

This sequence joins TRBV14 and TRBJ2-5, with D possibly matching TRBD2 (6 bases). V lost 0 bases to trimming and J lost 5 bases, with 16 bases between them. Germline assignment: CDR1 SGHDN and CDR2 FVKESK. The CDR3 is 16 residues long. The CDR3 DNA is TGTGCCAGCAGCCAAGAATCGGGACTCACGAGGGAGACCCAGTACTTC. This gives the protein CASSQESGLTRETQYF.

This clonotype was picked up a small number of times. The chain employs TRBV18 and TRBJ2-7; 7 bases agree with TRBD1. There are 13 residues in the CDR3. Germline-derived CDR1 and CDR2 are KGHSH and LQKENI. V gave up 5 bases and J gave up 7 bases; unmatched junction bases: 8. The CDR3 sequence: CASSSTGVNEQYF. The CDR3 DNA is TGTGCCAGCTCATCTACAGGGGTGAATGAGCAGTACTTC.

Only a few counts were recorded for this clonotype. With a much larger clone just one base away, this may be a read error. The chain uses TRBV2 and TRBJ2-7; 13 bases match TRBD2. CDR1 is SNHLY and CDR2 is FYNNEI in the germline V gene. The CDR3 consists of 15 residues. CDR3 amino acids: CASREGTSGMGERYF. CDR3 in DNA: TGTGCCAGCAGGGAAGGGACTAGCGGGATGGGCGAGCGGTACTTC.